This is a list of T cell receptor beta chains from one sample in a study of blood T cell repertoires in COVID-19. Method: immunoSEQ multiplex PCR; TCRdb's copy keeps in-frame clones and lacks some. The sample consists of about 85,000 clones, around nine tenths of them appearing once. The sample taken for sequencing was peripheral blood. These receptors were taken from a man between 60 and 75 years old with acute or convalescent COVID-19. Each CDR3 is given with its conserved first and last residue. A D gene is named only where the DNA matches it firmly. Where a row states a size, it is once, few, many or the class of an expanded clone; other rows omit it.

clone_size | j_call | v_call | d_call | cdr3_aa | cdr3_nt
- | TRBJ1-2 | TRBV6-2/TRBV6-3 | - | CASSYGDRTGYTF | TGTGCCAGCAGTTACGGAGACAGGACCGGCTACACCTTC
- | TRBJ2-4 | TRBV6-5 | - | CASSPGTPPGNIQYF | TGTGCCAGCAGTCCCGGGACTCCCCCGGGTAACATTCAGTACTTC
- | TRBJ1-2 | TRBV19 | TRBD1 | CASSVRRQGKGYTF | TGTGCCAGTAGTGTCCGACGACAGGGGAAAGGCTACACCTTC
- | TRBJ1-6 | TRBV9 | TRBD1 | CASSIGQVLASPLHF | TGTGCCAGCAGCATTGGACAGGTCCTGGCTTCACCCCTCCACTTT
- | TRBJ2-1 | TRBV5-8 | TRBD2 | CASSGEGPYNEQFF | TGTGCCAGTAGCGGGGAGGGGCCCTACAATGAGCAGTTCTTC
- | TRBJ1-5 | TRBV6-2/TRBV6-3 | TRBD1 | CASSSGGGQPQHF | TGTGCCAGCAGTTCCGGAGGGGGCCAGCCCCAGCATTTT
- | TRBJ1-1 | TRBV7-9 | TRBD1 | CASSLGGTGSTEAFF | TGTGCCAGCAGCTTAGGGGGGACAGGGTCGACTGAAGCTTTCTTT
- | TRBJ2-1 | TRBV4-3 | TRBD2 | CASSQDSSSGGAYNEQFF | TGCGCCAGCAGCCAAGATAGTTCTAGCGGGGGGGCCTACAATGAGCAGTTCTTC
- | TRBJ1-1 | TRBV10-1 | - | CASSEQGDTEAFF | TGCGCCAGCAGTGAACAGGGCGACACTGAAGCTTTCTTT
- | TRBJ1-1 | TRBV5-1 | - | CASSAAGNTEAFF | TGCGCCAGCAGCGCCGCGGGGAACACTGAAGCTTTCTTT
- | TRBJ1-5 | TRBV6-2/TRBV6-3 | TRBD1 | CASSKQTGGNQPQHF | TGTGCCAGCAGCAAACAAACAGGGGGCAATCAGCCCCAGCATTTT
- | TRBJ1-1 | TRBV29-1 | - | CSVDRTENTEAFF | TGCAGCGTTGACCGGACAGAGAACACTGAAGCTTTCTTT
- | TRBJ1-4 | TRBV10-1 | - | CASSATANEKLFF | TGCGCCAGCAGTGCAACAGCTAATGAAAAACTGTTTTTT
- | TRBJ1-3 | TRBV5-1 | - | CASSLGWTTGPFQNTIYF | TGCGCCAGCAGCTTGGGATGGACGACAGGCCCCTTCCAGAACACCATATATTTT
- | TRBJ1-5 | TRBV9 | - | CASIGSGKHYSNQPQHF | TGTGCCAGCATAGGGTCAGGGAAACATTATAGCAATCAGCCCCAGCATTTT
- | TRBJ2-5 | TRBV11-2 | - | CASSLRGAVAETQYF | TGTGCCAGCAGCTTACGGGGGGCTGTCGCAGAGACCCAGTACTTC
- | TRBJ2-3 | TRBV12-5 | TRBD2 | CASGLPTSGGALVDTQYF | TGTGCTAGTGGTTTGCCCACTAGCGGGGGGGCATTAGTGGATACGCAGTATTTT
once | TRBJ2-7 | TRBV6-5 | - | CASSSPASTGRYEQYF | TGTGCCAGCAGTTCCCCCGCCTCGACAGGACGATACGAGCAGTACTTC
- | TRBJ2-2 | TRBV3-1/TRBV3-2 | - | CASSQDLTSGMGELFF | TGTGCCAGCAGCCAAGACTTGACTAGTGGGATGGGGGAGCTGTTTTTT
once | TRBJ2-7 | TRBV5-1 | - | CASSLAGLNYEQYF | TGCGCCAGCAGCTTGGCAGGGCTAAACTACGAGCAGTACTTC
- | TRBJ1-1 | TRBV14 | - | CASSQARGLNTEAFF | TGTGCCAGCAGCCAAGCTAGGGGATTGAACACTGAAGCTTTCTTT
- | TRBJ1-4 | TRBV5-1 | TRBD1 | CASSSSPGQGYYSEKLFF | TGCGCCAGCAGCTCGAGCCCGGGACAGGGGTACTATTCGGAAAAACTGTTTTTT
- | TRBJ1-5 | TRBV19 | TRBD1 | CASGGQAVHGSNQPQHF | TGTGCCAGTGGAGGACAGGCCGTCCATGGTAGCAATCAGCCCCAGCATTTT
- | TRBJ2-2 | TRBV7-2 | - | CASSSPTAILTGELFF | TGTGCCAGCAGCTCCCCGACAGCCATCCTCACCGGGGAGCTGTTTTTT
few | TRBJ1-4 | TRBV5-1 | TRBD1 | CASSSRGQGALGEKLFF | TGCGCCAGCAGCTCTCGGGGGCAGGGGGCCTTGGGGGAAAAACTGTTTTTT
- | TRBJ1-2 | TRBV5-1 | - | CASSLNGGLSYGYTF | TGCGCCAGCAGCTTGAACGGGGGGCTTTCATATGGCTACACCTTC
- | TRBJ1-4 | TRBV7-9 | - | CASSQSVETNEKLFF | TGTGCCAGCAGCCAGAGTGTGGAGACTAATGAAAAACTGTTTTTT
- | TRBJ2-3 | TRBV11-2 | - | CASSLVPDAGRGTQYF | TGTGCCAGCAGCTTAGTGCCGGACGCCGGTCGGGGTACGCAGTATTTT
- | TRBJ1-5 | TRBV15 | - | CATSSTGVNQPQHF | TGTGCCACCAGCAGCACAGGCGTCAATCAGCCCCAGCATTTT
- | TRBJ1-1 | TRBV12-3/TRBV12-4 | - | CASSLGTTEAFF | TGTGCCAGCAGTCTCGGGACAACTGAAGCTTTCTTT
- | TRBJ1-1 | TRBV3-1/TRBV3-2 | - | CASSHAQVNNEAFF | TGTGCCAGCAGCCATGCCCAGGTTAACAATGAAGCTTTCTTT